The sequence of this TCR beta chain was determined in a study of T cells after yellow fever vaccination. Germline loops: CDR1 WSHSY, CDR2 SAAADI. The V and J ends lost 7 bases and 8 bases, in that order; junction bases with no gene match: 8. The length of the CDR3 is 13 residues. By 5'RACE template switching, TCR cDNA was produced, with a universal primer site and UMIs added in the process. One entry per CDR3 protein results from TCRdb running MiXCR on the 5' RACE reads. The sample includes approximately 510,000 distinct CDR3 sequences, 20% to 25% of them seen just once. The study, taken as a whole, reports: Most primary-vaccination clones recurred post-booster (approximately 96% CD4, 85% to 90% CD8).

This clonotype was picked up a small number of times. Antigen: not known. The rearrangement uses TRBV10-2 and TRBJ1-5, with 7 bases fitting TRBD1. This specimen was PBMCs, taken less than 25 days after the first yellow fever vaccination. This receptor was obtained from a man between 18 and 29 years old who received the YFV17D yellow fever vaccine. CDR3 coding DNA: TGCGCCAGCAAGTTCGGGACAGCGGAGCCCCAGCATTTT. It specifies CASKFGTAEPQHF.